This entry lists 18 T cell receptor beta chains sequenced from one sample in a study of blood T cell repertoires in COVID-19 (dated by TCRdb to the early 2020s). Receptors were amplified or captured by the immunoSEQ multiplex PCR assay. Held by TCRdb, this immuneACCESS table contains in-frame sequences only and omits some clones. Under half of the omission traces to an unresolved V gene where checked; the cause of the rest is unknown. Counted in this sample were about 15,000 clones; around 89% of them appeared once. Jointly, the top ten make up around 8.3% of the sample. Sequencing was done on a sample of peripheral blood. These receptors all stem from a human donor in a cohort sampled during active COVID-19.

The chain recombines TRBV3-1 (or the pseudogene TRBV3-2) with TRBJ2-7; D not certain. V was cut by 5 bases and J by 0 bases, with 11 bases left in between. Germline V gives CDR1 LGHDT, CDR2 YNNKEL (reference sequence). CDR3 length: 14 amino acids. CDR3 in DNA: TGTGCCAGCAGCAACAACAGAAACTCCTACGAGCAGTACTTC. The encoded protein is CASSNNRNSYEQYF.

This chain connects TRBV5-1 to TRBJ1-6, with 9 bases fitting TRBD1. Germline CDR1 is SGHRS and CDR2 is YFSETQ. V was clipped by 5 bases and J by 7 bases; unmatched bases: 4. The CDR3 extends over 14 amino acids. CDR3: CASSRDRANSPLHF. The CDR3 region has the DNA TGCGCCAGCAGTCGGGACAGGGCCAATTCACCCCTCCACTTT.

The J gene is TRBJ2-1, the V gene TRBV3-1 (or the pseudogene TRBV3-2); the D is unclear. Looked up from germline, CDR1 is LGHDT and CDR2 is YNNKEL (reference sequence). This CDR3 comprises 16 residues. Deletions cut 8 bases from V and 6 bases from J, with 23 bases between. The CDR3: CASSYRRQVIGNEQFF. The CDR3 DNA is TGTGCCAGCTCCTACCGTCGGCAGGTGATAGGCAATGAGCAGTTCTTC.

The genes are TRBV5-1 and TRBJ2-2; TRBD2 might be the D (5 bases). The CDR3 extends over 14 amino acids. Germline V gene lookup returns CDR1 SGHRS and CDR2 YFSETQ. The ends were cut back, 0 bases at V and 4 bases at J, with 7 bases in the middle. As DNA, the CDR3 is TGCGCCAGCAGCTTGGACGGGGTCACCGGGGAGCTGTTTTTT. It is translated as CASSLDGVTGELFF.

V gene TRBV5-6 combines with J gene TRBJ2-7; perhaps TRBD1 as D (6 bases). This CDR3 is built from 14 residues. Trimming shortened V by 4 bases and J by 2 bases, and 13 bases separated the two germline ends. Germline V CDR1 and CDR2: SGHDT, YYEEEE. CDR3 DNA: TGTGCCAGCAGCCTTATGGGGGCGACCTACGAGCAGTACTTC. It codes for CASSLMGATYEQYF.

This chain connects TRBV6-5 to TRBJ2-7, with D possibly TRBD2 on 5 matching bases. This CDR3 region has 12 residues. The V end was cut by 7 bases, the J end by 1 base, with 8 bases between. Looked up from germline, CDR1 is MNHEY and CDR2 is SVGAGI. The CDR3, as DNA: TGTGCCAGCACACGGAGGTCCTACGAGCAGTACTTC. Amino acids: CASTRRSYEQYF.

J is TRBJ1-1 and V is TRBV11-2, with TRBD1 matching over 8 bases. Germline V gene sequence: CDR1 SGHAT, CDR2 FQNNGV. Trimming at V came to 2 bases and at J to 4 bases, leaving 0 bases not matched to a gene. This CDR3 spans 13 amino acids. The CDR3 region has the DNA TGTGCCAGCAGCTTACAGGGGGCCACTGAAGCTTTCTTT. This encodes CASSLQGATEAFF.

The V and J genes are TRBV6-6 and TRBJ1-5; D gene ambiguous. Trimming removed 0 bases from V and 6 bases from J, with 12 bases in between. CDR1 MNHNY and CDR2 SVGAGI come from the germline V gene (reference sequence). The CDR3 has 15 amino acids. The CDR3 reads CASSYSNSRGQPQHF. The CDR3 DNA reads TGTGCCAGCAGTTACTCGAATAGCCGGGGTCAGCCCCAGCATTTT.

This CDR3 reads CASSQGPGIYEQYF. The CDR3 DNA follows: TGTGCCAGCAGCCAAGGCCCAGGGATCTACGAGCAGTACTTC. This rearrangement joins TRBV3-1 (or the pseudogene TRBV3-2) to TRBJ2-7; a possible D gene is TRBD1 (5 bases). This CDR3 spans 14 amino acids. CDR1 and CDR2 from the germline V gene are LGHDT and YNNKEL (reference sequence). V lost 1 base and J 3 bases, leaving 10 bases between the germline ends.

The gene calls are TRBV11-1 and TRBJ2-5; 8 bases align to TRBD1. The ends lost 5 bases at V and 0 bases at J; junction bases unmatched: 2. The CDR3 spans 14 residues. Germline V CDR1 and CDR2: SGHAT, FQDESV (reference sequence). The CDR3 loop is CASSRDRYQETQYF. In DNA form, the CDR3 reads TGTGCCAGCAGCCGGGACAGGTACCAAGAGACCCAGTACTTC.

The table lists this clone with a count of one. CDR3 DNA sequence: TGTGCCAGTGTGGGTGGCGGGACGGGCACAGATACGCAGTATTTT. It translates to CASVGGGTGTDTQYF. This sequence joins TRBV19 and TRBJ2-3, with D possibly matching TRBD2 (6 bases). Germline assignment: CDR1 LNHDA and CDR2 SQIVND (reference sequence). There are 15 residues in the CDR3. V shed 8 bases and J shed 1 base, with 16 bases lying between them.

The chain carries TRBV27 and TRBJ1-1; D ambiguous. This CDR3 contains 13 residues. Trimming shortened V by 3 bases and J by 1 base, and 6 bases separated the two germline ends. The germline CDR1 and CDR2 sequences are MNHEY and SMNVEV (reference sequence). CDR3 in amino acids: CASSFSGNTEAFF. In DNA form, the CDR3 reads TGTGCCAGCAGTTTTTCGGGGAACACTGAAGCTTTCTTT.

The chain employs TRBV28 and TRBJ2-2; the D gene is possibly TRBD1 (6 bases). In germline, CDR1 is MDHEN, CDR2 SYDVKM. The germline V and J ends were trimmed by 5 bases and 3 bases, with 10 bases remaining between them. CDR3 length: 14 residues. In DNA, the CDR3 is TGTGCCAGCAGTGGATACAGGGACACCGGGGAGCTGTTTTTT. Amino acid sequence: CASSGYRDTGELFF.

The V call is TRBV4-2, the J call TRBJ2-1, with 7 bases aligning to TRBD1. J gave up 3 bases and V 3 bases, and 8 bases lay outside the gene matches. Germline-derived CDR1 and CDR2 are LGHNA and YNFKEQ. The CDR3 contains 16 residues. DNA of the CDR3: TGTGCCAGCAGCCACGGTCGACAGGGAAACTACAATGAGCAGTTCTTC. It is translated as CASSHGRQGNYNEQFF.

This clone turned up a few times. This chain links TRBV11-3 with TRBJ1-1; no reliable D call. Germline CDR1 is SGHNT and CDR2 is YENEEA. This CDR3 is built from 15 residues. V was trimmed by 0 bases and J by 4 bases, leaving 12 bases between them. DNA for the CDR3: TGTGCCAGCAGCTTAGAACAGAATGTCGCCACTGAAGCTTTCTTT. This codes for CASSLEQNVATEAFF.

The chain carries TRBV3-1 (or the pseudogene TRBV3-2) and TRBJ1-1; tentative D call: TRBD1 (6 bases). The CDR3 extends over 18 amino acids. CDR1 and CDR2 from the germline V gene are LGHDT and YNNKEL (reference sequence). Trimming stripped 4 bases from V and 0 bases from J, with 21 bases between. This chain's CDR3 is CASSRRFRRGTLNTEAFF. The CDR3 coding sequence is TGTGCCAGCAGCCGAAGGTTTAGGCGGGGGACATTGAACACTGAAGCTTTCTTT.

The genes are TRBV18 and TRBJ2-7; D might be TRBD2 (5 bases). Germline V gene data show CDR1 as KGHSH and CDR2 as LQKENI. CDR3 size: 12 residues. V was cut by 5 bases and J by 0 bases, with 5 bases left in between. Written as DNA, the CDR3 is TGTGCCAGCTCAGGGAGCTCCTACGAGCAGTACTTC. It translates to CASSGSSYEQYF.

The V and J genes are TRBV27 and TRBJ1-2, with D maybe TRBD1 (5 bases). V was trimmed by 3 bases and J by 0 bases, leaving 23 bases between them. The CDR3 runs 19 residues. Per germline, CDR1 MNHEY and CDR2 SMNVEV (reference sequence). CDR3 coding DNA: TGTGCCAGCAGTTTCCTACCCCCGACAGCCTATAGAGCTAACTATGGCTACACCTTC. This encodes CASSFLPPTAYRANYGYTF.